The clone carrying this T cell receptor beta chain turned up a few times. The antigen is unknown. V shed 0 bases, J shed 2 bases, and the junction held 7 bases outside the gene matches. Per the germline V gene, CDR1 is SGHRS and CDR2 is YFSETQ. The CDR3 length is 16 residues. The PCR ran on 60 Vbeta and 13 Jbeta primers. Here immunoSEQ multiplex PCR was the method, and the copy in TCRdb shows in-frame clones only, minus some. The sample has roughly 170,000 clones; around 72% are singletons. This entry belongs to a study of cytomegalovirus exposure and HLA in healthy donors. Findings and caveats of the study: From TCR beta sequences, most subjects' HLA-A and HLA-B alleles were reportedly predicted accurately. Most of the TCR beta V segments (in an earlier analysis) were productive either about 87% or about 30% of the time. The study recorded 164 TCR beta chains that were cytomegalovirus-associated.

The chain employs TRBV5-1 and TRBJ1-1; TRBD1 matches at 7 bases. This sequence was found in a female donor in good health and CMV-seronegative. The sample taken for sequencing was PBMCs. The CDR3 nucleotides are TGCGCCAGCAGCTTGGCCCCCGGGACAGTCAACACTGAAGCTTTCTTT. Amino acids: CASSLAPGTVNTEAFF.